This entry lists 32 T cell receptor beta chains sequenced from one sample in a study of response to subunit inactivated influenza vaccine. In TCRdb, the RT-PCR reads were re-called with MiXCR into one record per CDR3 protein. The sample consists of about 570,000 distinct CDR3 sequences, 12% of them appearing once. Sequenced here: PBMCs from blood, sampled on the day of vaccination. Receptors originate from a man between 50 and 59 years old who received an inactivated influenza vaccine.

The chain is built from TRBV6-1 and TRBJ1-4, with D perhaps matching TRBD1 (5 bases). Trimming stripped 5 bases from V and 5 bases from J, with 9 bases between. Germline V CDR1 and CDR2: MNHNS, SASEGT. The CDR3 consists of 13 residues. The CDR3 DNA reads TGTGCCAGCAGTAAGGGGTGGAATGAAAAACTGTTTTTT. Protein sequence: CASSKGWNEKLFF.

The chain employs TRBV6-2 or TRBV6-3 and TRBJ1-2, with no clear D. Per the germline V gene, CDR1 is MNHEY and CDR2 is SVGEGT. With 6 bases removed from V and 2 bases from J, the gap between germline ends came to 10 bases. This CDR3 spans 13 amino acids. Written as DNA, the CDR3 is TGTGCCAGCAGGCAGAGATGGAACTATGGCTACACCTTC. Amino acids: CASRQRWNYGYTF.

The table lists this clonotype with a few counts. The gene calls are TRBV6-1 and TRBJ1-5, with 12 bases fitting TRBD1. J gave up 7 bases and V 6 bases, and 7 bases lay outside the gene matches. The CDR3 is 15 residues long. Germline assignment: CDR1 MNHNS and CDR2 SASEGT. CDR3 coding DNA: TGTGCCAGCAGCGCCGGGACAGGGGGCGGCCAGCCCCAGCATTTT. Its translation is CASSAGTGGGQPQHF.

In DNA form, the CDR3 reads TGCGCCAGCAGCTTAGGGACGGTTCTCAACGAGCAGTACTTC. It encodes CASSLGTVLNEQYF. The chain couples TRBV5-1 to TRBJ2-7; either TRBD1 or TRBD2 may supply D (5 bases each). Germline values: CDR1 SGHRS, CDR2 YFSETQ. There are 14 residues in the CDR3. The V end was cut by 2 bases, the J end by 5 bases, with 14 bases between.

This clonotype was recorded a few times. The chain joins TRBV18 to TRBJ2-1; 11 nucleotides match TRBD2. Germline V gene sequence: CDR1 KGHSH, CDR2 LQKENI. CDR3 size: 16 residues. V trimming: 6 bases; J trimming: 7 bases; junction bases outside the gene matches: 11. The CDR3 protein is CASSLGTSGVGNEQFF. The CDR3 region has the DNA TGTGCCAGCTCCCTTGGGACTAGCGGAGTCGGGAATGAGCAGTTCTTC.

This CDR3 reads CASRGLRTSGRSSYNEQFF. CDR3 DNA sequence: TGTGCCAGCAGGGGGCTTCGGACTAGCGGGAGATCGTCCTACAATGAGCAGTTCTTC. This chain joins TRBV5-6 and TRBJ2-1, with 13 bases lining up with TRBD2. The germline CDR1 and CDR2 sequences are SGHDT and YYEEEE. The CDR3 has 19 residues. The V gene end was trimmed by 5 bases and the J gene end by 1 base; junction bases not matched to a gene: 12.

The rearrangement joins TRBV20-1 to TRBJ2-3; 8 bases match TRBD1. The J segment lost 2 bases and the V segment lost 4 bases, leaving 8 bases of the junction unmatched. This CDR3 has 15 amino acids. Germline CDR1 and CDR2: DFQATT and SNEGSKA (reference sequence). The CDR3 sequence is CSAIRRQGPTDTQYF. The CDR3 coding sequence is TGCAGTGCTATCCGACGACAGGGGCCCACAGATACGCAGTATTTT.

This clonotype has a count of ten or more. CDR3: CASSGGQGNTEAFF. The CDR3 region has the DNA TGTGCCAGCAGTGGAGGCCAGGGGAACACTGAAGCTTTCTTT. The rearrangement links TRBV2 to TRBJ1-1; a possible D gene is TRBD1 (5 bases). Trimming removed 4 bases at V and 1 base at J, with 10 bases between. The V gene's germline CDR1 is SNHLY and CDR2 FYNNEI. The CDR3 consists of 14 residues.

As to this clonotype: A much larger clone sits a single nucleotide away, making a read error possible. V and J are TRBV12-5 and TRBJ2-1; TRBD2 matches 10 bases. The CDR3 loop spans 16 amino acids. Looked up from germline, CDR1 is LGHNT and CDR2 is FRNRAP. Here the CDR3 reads CASGFEGLAFANVQFF. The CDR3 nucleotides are TGTGCTAGTGGTTTCGAGGGACTAGCGTTCGCCAATGTGCAGTTCTTC. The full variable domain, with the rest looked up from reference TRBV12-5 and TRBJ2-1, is DARVTQTPRHKVTEMGQEVTMRCQPILGHNTVFWYRQTMMQGLELLAYFRNRAPLDDSGMPKDRFSAEMPDATLATLKIQPSEPRDSAVYFCASGFEGLAFANVQFFGPGTRLTVL.

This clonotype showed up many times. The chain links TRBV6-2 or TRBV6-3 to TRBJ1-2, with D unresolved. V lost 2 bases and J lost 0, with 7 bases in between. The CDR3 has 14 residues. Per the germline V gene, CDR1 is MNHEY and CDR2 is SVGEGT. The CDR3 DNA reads TGTGCCAGCAGTTACGGTCCGGCTAACTATGGCTACACCTTC. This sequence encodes CASSYGPANYGYTF.

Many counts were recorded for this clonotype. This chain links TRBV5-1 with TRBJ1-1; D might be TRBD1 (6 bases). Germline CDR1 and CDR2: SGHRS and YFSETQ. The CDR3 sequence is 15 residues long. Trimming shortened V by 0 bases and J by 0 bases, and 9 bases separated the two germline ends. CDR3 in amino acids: CASSLEAGVNTEAFF. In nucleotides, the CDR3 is TGCGCCAGCAGCTTGGAAGCAGGGGTGAACACTGAAGCTTTCTTT.

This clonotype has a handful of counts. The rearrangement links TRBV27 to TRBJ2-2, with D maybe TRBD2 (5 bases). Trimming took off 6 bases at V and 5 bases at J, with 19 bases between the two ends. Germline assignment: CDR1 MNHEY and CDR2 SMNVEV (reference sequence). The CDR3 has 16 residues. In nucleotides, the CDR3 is TGTGCCAGCAGCTTCGTGGTGGGAGACGGGACCGGGGAGCTGTTTTTT. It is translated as CASSFVVGDGTGELFF.

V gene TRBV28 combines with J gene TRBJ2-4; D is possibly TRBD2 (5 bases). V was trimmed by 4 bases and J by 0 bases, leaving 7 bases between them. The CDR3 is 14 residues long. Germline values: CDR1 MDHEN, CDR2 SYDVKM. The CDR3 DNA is TGTGCCAGCAGTTGGACTCAAGCCAAAAACATTCAGTACTTC. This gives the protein CASSWTQAKNIQYF.

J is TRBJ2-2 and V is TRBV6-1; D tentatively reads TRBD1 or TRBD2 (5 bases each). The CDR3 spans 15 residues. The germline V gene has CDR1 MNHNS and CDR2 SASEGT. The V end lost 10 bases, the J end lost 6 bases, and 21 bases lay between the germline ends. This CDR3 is CATSLRGVPPGELFF. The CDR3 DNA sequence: TGTGCCACCTCCCTGCGAGGGGTCCCTCCCGGGGAGCTGTTTTTT.

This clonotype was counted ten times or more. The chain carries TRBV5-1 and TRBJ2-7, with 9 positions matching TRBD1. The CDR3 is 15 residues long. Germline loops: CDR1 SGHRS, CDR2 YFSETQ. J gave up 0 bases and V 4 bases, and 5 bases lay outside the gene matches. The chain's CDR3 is CASSLGQGASYEQYF. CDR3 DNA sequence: TGCGCCAGCAGCCTGGGACAGGGTGCCTCCTACGAGCAGTACTTC.

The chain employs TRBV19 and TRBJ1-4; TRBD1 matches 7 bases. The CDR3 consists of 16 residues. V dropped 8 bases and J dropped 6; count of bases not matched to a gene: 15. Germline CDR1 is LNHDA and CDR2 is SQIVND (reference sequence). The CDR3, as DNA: TGTGCCAGTTCCTCCGGGACAGTCGGGGAGTATGAAAAACTGTTTTTT. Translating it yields CASSSGTVGEYEKLFF.

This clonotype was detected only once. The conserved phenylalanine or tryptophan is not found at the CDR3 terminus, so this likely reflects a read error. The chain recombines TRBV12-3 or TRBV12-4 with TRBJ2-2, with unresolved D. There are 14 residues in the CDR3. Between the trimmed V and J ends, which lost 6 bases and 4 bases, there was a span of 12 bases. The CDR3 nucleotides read TGTGCCAGCAGCCACGGACGGAGCACCGGGGAGCTGTTTTCT. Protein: CASSHGRSTGELFS.

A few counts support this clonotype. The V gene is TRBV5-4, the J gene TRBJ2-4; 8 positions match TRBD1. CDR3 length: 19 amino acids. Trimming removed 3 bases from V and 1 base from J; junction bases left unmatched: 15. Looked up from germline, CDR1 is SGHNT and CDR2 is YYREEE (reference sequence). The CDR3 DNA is TGTGCCAGCAGCTCCGCGGCCCCAGGGGGCGGACATGCCAAAAACATTCAGTACTTC. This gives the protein CASSSAAPGGGHAKNIQYF.

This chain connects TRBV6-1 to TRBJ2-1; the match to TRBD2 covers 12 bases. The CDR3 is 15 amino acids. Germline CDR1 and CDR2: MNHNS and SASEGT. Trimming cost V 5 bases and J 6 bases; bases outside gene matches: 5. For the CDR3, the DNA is TGTGCCAGCAGTCCGACTAGCGGGAGTCGCAATGAGCAGTTCTTC. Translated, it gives CASSPTSGSRNEQFF.

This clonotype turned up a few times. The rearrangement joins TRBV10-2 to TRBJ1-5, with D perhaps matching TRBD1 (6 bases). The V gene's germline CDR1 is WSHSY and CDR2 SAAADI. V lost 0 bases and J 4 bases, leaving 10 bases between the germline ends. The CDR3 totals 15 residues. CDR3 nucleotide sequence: TGCGCCAGCAGTGAGTCGCAGGGGAGAAATCAGCCCCAGCATTTT. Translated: CASSESQGRNQPQHF.

This CDR3 is CASSLAATSGQETQYF. CDR3 DNA: TGCGCCAGCAGCTTGGCGGCGACTAGCGGACAAGAGACCCAGTACTTC. The V gene is TRBV5-1, the J gene TRBJ2-5; 9 nucleotides agree with TRBD2. Losses at the gene ends were 0 bases for V and 2 bases for J; bases not matched to a gene: 5. Germline lookup yields CDR1 SGHRS and CDR2 YFSETQ. The length of the CDR3 is 16 residues.

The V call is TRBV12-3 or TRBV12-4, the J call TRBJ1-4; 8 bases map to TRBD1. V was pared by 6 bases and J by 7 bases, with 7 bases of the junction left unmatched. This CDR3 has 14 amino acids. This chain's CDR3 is CASRLRGRGEKLFF. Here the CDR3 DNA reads TGTGCCAGCAGACTCAGGGGGCGAGGTGAAAAACTGTTTTTT.

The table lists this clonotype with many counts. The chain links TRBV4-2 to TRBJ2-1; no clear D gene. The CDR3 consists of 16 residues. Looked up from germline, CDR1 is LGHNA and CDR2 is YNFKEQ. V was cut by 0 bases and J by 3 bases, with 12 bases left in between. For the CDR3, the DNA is TGTGCCAGCAGCCAAGATTCAAGCATCCTCTACAATGAGCAGTTCTTC. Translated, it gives CASSQDSSILYNEQFF.

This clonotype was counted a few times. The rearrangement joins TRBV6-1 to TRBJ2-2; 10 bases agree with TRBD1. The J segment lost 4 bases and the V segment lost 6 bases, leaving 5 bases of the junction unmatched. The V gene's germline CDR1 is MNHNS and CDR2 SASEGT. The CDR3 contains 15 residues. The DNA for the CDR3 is TGTGCCAGCAGCCGACGACAGGGGGCCACCGGGGAGCTGTTTTTT. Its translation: CASSRRQGATGELFF.

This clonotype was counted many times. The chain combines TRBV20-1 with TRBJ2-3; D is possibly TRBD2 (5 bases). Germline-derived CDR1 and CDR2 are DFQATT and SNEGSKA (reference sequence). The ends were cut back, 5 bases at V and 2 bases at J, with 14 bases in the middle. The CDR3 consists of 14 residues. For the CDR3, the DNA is TGCAGTGCTCGCCGCAGCGGAAACACAGATACGCAGTATTTT. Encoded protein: CSARRSGNTDTQYF.

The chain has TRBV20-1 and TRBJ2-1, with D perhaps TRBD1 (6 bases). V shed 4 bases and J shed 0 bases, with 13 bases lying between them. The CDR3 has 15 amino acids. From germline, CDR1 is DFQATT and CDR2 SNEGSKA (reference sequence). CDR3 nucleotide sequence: TGCAGTGCTACGGGACACCTGAGCTCCTACAATGAGCAGTTCTTC. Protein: CSATGHLSSYNEQFF.

DNA for the CDR3: TGTGCCAGCAGTTTTCTTAGGCAGCCCCAGCATTTT. It specifies CASSFLRQPQHF. The chain recombines TRBV28 with TRBJ1-5; unclear D gene. This CDR3 region has 12 residues. With 3 bases removed from V and 7 bases from J, the gap between germline ends came to 7 bases. Germline V gene data show CDR1 as MDHEN and CDR2 as SYDVKM.

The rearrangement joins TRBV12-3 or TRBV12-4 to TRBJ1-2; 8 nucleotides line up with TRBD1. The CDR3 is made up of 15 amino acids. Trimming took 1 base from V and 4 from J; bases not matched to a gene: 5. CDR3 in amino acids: CASSLGLGTGYGYTF. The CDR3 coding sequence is TGTGCCAGCAGTTTAGGGCTTGGGACAGGCTATGGCTACACCTTC.

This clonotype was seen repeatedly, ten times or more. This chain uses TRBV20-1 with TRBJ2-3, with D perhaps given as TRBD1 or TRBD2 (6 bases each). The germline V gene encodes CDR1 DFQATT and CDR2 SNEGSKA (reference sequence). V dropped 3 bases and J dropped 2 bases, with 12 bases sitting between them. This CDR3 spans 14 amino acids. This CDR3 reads CSASPGANTDTQYF. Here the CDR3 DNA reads TGCAGTGCTAGCCCGGGGGCAAACACAGATACGCAGTATTTT.

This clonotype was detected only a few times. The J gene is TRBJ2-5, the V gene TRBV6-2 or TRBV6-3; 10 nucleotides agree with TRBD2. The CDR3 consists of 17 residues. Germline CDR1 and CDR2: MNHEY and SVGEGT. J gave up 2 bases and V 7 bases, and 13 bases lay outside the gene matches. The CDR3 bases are TGTGCCAGCAAAAGCGGGGGGGCAGGGTTAACTCAAGAGACCCAGTACTTC. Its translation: CASKSGGAGLTQETQYF.

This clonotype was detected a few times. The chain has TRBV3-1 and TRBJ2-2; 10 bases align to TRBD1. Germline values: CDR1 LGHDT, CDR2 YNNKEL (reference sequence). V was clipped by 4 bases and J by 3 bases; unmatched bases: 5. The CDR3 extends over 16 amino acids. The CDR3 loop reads CASSPPGQGYTGELFF. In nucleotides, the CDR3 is TGTGCCAGCAGCCCTCCGGGACAGGGGTACACCGGGGAGCTGTTTTTT.

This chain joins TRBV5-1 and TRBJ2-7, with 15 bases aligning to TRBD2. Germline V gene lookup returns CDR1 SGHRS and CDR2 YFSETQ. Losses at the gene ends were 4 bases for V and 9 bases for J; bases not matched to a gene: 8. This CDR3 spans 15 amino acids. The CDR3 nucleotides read TGCGCCAGCAGCGGACGGACTAGCGGGGGGGAGGGGCAGTACTTC. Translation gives CASSGRTSGGEGQYF.